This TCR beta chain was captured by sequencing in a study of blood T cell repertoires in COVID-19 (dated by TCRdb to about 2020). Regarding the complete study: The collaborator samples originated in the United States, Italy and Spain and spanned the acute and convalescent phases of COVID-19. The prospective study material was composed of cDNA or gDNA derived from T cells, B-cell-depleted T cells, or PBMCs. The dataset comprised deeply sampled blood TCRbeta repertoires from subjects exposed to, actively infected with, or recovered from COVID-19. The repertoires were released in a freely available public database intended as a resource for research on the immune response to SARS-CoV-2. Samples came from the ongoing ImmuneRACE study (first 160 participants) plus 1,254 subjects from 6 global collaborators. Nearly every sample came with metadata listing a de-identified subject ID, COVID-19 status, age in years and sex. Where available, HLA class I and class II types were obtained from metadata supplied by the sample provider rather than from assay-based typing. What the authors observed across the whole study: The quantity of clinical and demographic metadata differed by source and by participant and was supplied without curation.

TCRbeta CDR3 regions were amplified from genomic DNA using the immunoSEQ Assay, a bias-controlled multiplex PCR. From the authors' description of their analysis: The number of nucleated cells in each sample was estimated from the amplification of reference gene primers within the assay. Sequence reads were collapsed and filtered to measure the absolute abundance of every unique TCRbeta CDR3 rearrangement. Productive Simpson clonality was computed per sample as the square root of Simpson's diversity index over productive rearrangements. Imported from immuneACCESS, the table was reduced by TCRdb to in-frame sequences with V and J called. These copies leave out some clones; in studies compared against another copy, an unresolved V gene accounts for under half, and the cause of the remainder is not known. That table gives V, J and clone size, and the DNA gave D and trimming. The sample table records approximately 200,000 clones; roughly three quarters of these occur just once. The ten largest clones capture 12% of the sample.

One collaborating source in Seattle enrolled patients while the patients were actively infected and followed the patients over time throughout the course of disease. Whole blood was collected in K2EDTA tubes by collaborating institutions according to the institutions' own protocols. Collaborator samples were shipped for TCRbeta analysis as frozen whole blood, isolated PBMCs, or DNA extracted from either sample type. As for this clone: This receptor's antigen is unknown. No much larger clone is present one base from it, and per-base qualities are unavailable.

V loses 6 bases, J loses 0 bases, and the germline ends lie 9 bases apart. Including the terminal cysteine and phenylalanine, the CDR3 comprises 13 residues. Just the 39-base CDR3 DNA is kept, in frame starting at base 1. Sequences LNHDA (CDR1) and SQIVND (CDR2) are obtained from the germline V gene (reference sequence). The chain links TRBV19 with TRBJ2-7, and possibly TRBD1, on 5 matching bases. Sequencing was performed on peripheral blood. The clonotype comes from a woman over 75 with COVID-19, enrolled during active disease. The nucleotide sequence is TGTGCCAGTAGAGCAGGGTACTCCTACGAGCAGTACTTC. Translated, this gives CASRAGYSYEQYF.